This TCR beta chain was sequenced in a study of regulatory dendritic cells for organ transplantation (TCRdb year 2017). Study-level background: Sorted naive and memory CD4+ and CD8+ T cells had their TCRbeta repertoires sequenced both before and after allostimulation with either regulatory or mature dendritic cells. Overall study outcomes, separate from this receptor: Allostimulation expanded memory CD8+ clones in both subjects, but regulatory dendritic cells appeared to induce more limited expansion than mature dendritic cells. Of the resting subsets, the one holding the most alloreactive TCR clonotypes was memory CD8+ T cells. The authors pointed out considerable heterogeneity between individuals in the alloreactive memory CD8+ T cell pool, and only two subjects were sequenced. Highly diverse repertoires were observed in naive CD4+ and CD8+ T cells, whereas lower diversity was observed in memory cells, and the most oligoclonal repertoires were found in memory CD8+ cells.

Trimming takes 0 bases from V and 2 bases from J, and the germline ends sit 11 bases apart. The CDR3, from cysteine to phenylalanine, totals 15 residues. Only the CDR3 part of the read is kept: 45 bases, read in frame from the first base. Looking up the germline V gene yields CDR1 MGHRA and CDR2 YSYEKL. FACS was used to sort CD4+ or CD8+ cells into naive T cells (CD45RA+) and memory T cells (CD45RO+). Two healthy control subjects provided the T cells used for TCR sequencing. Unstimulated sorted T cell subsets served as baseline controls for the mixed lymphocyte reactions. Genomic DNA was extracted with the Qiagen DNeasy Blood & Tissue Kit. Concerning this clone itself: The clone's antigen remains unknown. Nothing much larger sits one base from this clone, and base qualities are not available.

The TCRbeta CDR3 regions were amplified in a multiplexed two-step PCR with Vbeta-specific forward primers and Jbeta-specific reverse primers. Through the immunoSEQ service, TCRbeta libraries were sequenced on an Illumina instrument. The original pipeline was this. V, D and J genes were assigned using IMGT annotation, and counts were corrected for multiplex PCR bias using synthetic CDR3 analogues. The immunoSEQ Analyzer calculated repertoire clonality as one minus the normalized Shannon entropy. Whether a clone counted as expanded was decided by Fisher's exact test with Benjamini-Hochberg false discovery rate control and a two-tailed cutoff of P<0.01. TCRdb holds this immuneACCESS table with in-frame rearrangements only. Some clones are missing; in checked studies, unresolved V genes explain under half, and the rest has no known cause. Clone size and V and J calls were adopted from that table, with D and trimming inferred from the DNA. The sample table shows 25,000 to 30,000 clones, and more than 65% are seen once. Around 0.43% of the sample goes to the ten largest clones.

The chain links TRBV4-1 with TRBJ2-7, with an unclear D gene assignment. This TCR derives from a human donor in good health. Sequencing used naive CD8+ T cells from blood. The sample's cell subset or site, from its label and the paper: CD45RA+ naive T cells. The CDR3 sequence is CASSQDRSETYEQYF. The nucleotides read TGCGCCAGCAGCCAAGACAGGTCCGAAACCTACGAGCAGTACTTC.